Listed here are 17 T cell receptor beta chains from one sample, sequenced in a study of cytomegalovirus exposure and HLA in healthy donors. It was with 60 Vbeta and 13 Jbeta primers that the PCR ran. The repertoire was sequenced with immunoSEQ multiplex PCR; TCRdb's copy has only in-frame clones and lacks some. The sample records about 200,000 clones, approximately 78% being singletons. The sample consisted of PBMCs. These receptors were taken from a woman between 40 and 50 years old in good health and CMV-seronegative.

The chain combines TRBV7-3 with TRBJ2-5, with D possibly matching TRBD1 (6 bases). This CDR3 comprises 14 residues. In germline, CDR1 is SGHTA, CDR2 FQGTGA. V lost 5 bases and J 3 bases, leaving 13 bases between the germline ends. The CDR3 coding sequence is TGTGCCAGCAGCACATCAGGGGAGAAAGAGACCCAGTACTTC. Translation: CASSTSGEKETQYF.

The rearrangement joins TRBV7-2 to TRBJ1-4, with 9 bases aligning to TRBD1. Germline loops: CDR1 SGHTA, CDR2 FQGNSA. Trimming at V came to 4 bases and at J to 3 bases, leaving 3 bases not matched to a gene. The CDR3 consists of 15 residues. The CDR3 region has the DNA TGTGCCAGCAGCTCACAGGGGGCGGCTAATGAAAAACTGTTTTTT. Encoded protein: CASSSQGAANEKLFF.

The chain is built from TRBV18 and TRBJ1-4; TRBD1 aligns across 10 bases. V lost 0 bases and J lost 7; bases outside the gene matches: 2. The CDR3 covers 15 residues. The germline V gene has CDR1 KGHSH and CDR2 LQKENI. The DNA for the CDR3 is TGTGCCAGCTCACCACCGGACAGGGGGAGTGAAAAACTGTTTTTT. Its translation: CASSPPDRGSEKLFF.

The sample holds one count of this clone. The genes are TRBV27 and TRBJ2-1, with TRBD2 matching over 7 bases. V lost 3 bases to trimming and J lost 10 bases; unmatched junction nucleotides: 9. This CDR3 comprises 14 residues. CDR1 is MNHEY and CDR2 is SMNVEV in the germline V gene (reference sequence). Here the CDR3 DNA reads TGTGCCAGCAGTTTCCCTAGCGGAGCTAGGGAGCAGTTCTTC. This gives the protein CASSFPSGAREQFF.

This chain links TRBV2 with TRBJ2-1, with D maybe TRBD2 (7 bases). The CDR3 totals 18 residues. V was pared by 2 bases and J by 3 bases, with 20 bases between. In germline, CDR1 is SNHLY, CDR2 FYNNEI. Written as DNA, the CDR3 is TGTGCCAGCAGTGAAATTGGGGGGGGGCTGGCGGGCTACAATGAGCAGTTCTTC. Translated, it gives CASSEIGGGLAGYNEQFF. Together with reference TRBV2 and TRBJ2-1, the CDR3 gives the full variable domain: EPEVTQTPSHQVTQMGQEVILRCVPISNHLYFYWYRQILGQKVEFLVSFYNNEISEKSEIFDDQFSVERPDGSNFTLKIRSTKLEDSAMYFCASSEIGGGLAGYNEQFFGPGTRLTVL.

The rearrangement links TRBV7-3 to TRBJ2-1, with D perhaps TRBD2 (6 bases). Trimming shortened V by 5 bases and J by 4 bases, and 21 bases separated the two germline ends. CDR3 length equals 17 residues. Germline V lookup: CDR1 SGHTA, CDR2 FQGTGA. Here the CDR3 DNA reads TGTGCCAGCAGCCTTAGCCCGGCGGGGAGAGGATACAATGAGCAGTTCTTC. Translated, it gives CASSLSPAGRGYNEQFF.

V usage is TRBV18 and J usage is TRBJ1-5; maybe TRBD1 (5 bases). The germline CDR1 and CDR2 sequences are KGHSH and LQKENI. With 6 bases removed from V and 1 base from J, the gap between germline ends came to 13 bases. This CDR3 is 15 amino acids long. CDR3 sequence: CASSRGHKSNQPQHF. The CDR3 region has the DNA TGTGCCAGCTCCCGCGGACACAAAAGCAATCAGCCCCAGCATTTT.

J is TRBJ1-1 and V is TRBV18; D is undetermined. V lost 4 bases, J lost 1 base, and 7 bases lay in between. Germline values: CDR1 KGHSH, CDR2 LQKENI. This CDR3 region has 13 residues. CDR3 sequence: CASSHSGNTEAFF. Here the CDR3 DNA reads TGTGCCAGCTCACACTCAGGGAACACTGAAGCTTTCTTT.

This chain uses TRBV19 with TRBJ1-1; TRBD1 matches at 9 bases. CDR1 is LNHDA, CDR2 SQIVND, per germline (reference sequence). J gave up 1 base and V 7 bases, and 19 bases lay outside the gene matches. The CDR3 has 19 amino acids. CDR3 coding DNA: TGTGCCAGTATTCCAACAGGGGGCTCAGTGAAACGACAGAACACTGAAGCTTTCTTT. Translating it yields CASIPTGGSVKRQNTEAFF.

The V and J genes are TRBV7-3 and TRBJ2-1; TRBD2 agrees at 9 bases. CDR3 size: 15 residues. Looked up from germline, CDR1 is SGHTA and CDR2 is FQGTGA. With 4 bases clipped from V and 4 bases from J, the junction kept 5 bases outside the gene matches. CDR3 amino acids: CASSSGLAFYNEQFF. The CDR3 DNA is TGTGCCAGCAGCTCGGGACTAGCCTTTTACAATGAGCAGTTCTTC.

J is TRBJ1-3 and V is TRBV7-2; 9 nucleotides line up with TRBD1. The CDR3 totals 16 residues. CDR1 and CDR2 (germline): SGHTA, FQGNSA. V dropped 1 base and J dropped 2; count of bases not matched to a gene: 3. The CDR3: CASSLGQGVTGNTIYF. The CDR3 nucleotides read TGTGCCAGCAGCTTAGGACAGGGGGTTACTGGAAACACCATATATTTT.

This chain joins TRBV27 and TRBJ2-7; maybe TRBD1 (6 bases). The germline gives CDR1 MNHEY, CDR2 SMNVEV (reference sequence). The CDR3 consists of 14 residues. The V end lost 2 bases, the J end lost 8 bases, and 16 bases lay between the germline ends. CDR3 amino acids: CASSLPGQPSKQYF. As DNA, the CDR3 is TGTGCCAGCAGTTTACCGGGACAACCGTCTAAGCAGTACTTC.

V is TRBV18 and J is TRBJ1-2; 8 bases align to TRBD1. V lost 2 bases, J lost 0 bases, and 11 bases stayed unmatched. The CDR3 spans 18 residues. Germline V gives CDR1 KGHSH, CDR2 LQKENI. CDR3 amino acids: CASSPMRVDRESNYGYTF. The CDR3 DNA is TGTGCCAGCTCACCAATGCGGGTGGACAGGGAATCTAACTATGGCTACACCTTC. Drawing the rest from reference TRBV18 and TRBJ1-2, the complete variable domain is NAGVMQNPRHLVRRRGQEARLRCSPMKGHSHVYWYRQLPEEGLKFMVYLQKENIIDESGMPKERFSAEFPKEGPSILRIQQVVRGDSAAYFCASSPMRVDRESNYGYTFGSGTRLTVV.

The chain recombines TRBV2 with TRBJ2-5; the match to TRBD2 covers 11 bases. With 1 base clipped from V and 2 bases from J, the junction kept 0 bases outside the gene matches. The CDR3 sequence is 15 residues long. Per germline, CDR1 SNHLY and CDR2 FYNNEI. This CDR3 reads CASSEGLAGQETQYF. The CDR3 nucleotides are TGTGCCAGCAGTGAAGGACTAGCGGGACAAGAGACCCAGTACTTC.

CDR3 DNA: TGTGCCAGCCGGGGATGGAACACTGAAGCTTTCTTT. Amino acids: CASRGWNTEAFF. The genes are TRBV6-5 and TRBJ1-1; D is undetermined. The CDR3 is 12 amino acids. The V end was cut by 8 bases, the J end by 1 base, with 8 bases between. CDR1 is MNHEY and CDR2 is SVGAGI in the germline V gene.

This clone was observed a handful of times. The chain is built from TRBV2 and TRBJ1-2; tentatively, D is TRBD1 (6 bases). The CDR3 runs 18 residues. Germline V lookup: CDR1 SNHLY, CDR2 FYNNEI. Trimming removed 1 base at V and 8 bases at J, with 26 bases between. The CDR3 loop is CASSEEWTVTLQTRGYTF. The CDR3 DNA is TGTGCCAGCAGTGAAGAATGGACAGTCACCCTTCAAACGAGGGGCTACACCTTC.

The rearrangement links TRBV5-4 to TRBJ1-2; D is perhaps TRBD1 (6 bases). V was clipped by 2 bases and J by 6 bases, with 17 bases between them. The length of the CDR3 is 15 residues. Germline V gene data show CDR1 as SGHNT and CDR2 as YYREEE (reference sequence). The DNA of the CDR3 is TGTGCCAGCAGCTTCTCGGGGGGACAACGGGATGGCTACACCTTC. This gives the protein CASSFSGGQRDGYTF.